This entry is about one TCR beta chain. Its antigen is currently unknown. Profiling relied on immunoSEQ multiplex PCR, and the TCRdb table lists in-frame clones only, not all of them. The sample lists tens of thousands of clones; 94% were seen once. This record belongs to a study of graft-versus-host responses after intestinal transplantation. Study-level background: Recipients across the board were started on anti-thymocyte globulin induction, then kept on tacrolimus and steroids for two to four years.

V was clipped by 6 bases and J by 2 bases, with 13 bases between them. Germline CDR1 and CDR2: SNHLY and FYNNEI. This CDR3 spans 14 amino acids. General study points: Early declines in HvG clones that occurred post-transplant were associated with peak circulating GvH clone levels. GvH clonotypes were identified within recipient marrow, with a subset emerging first in ileum or blood. Within the allografts of patients who had graft-donor T cell macrochimerism, graft-versus-host to host-versus-graft clonal ratios were high.

This chain links TRBV2 with TRBJ2-5, with unresolved D. The sequencing used unstimulated CD4+ T cells sorted from spleen or lymph node cells, collected before transplant. This receptor was obtained from a human donor who was the organ donor for an intestinal transplant. As DNA, the CDR3 is TGTGCCAGCAGCGGCAGGAACTTTCAAGAGACCCAGTACTTC. It encodes CASSGRNFQETQYF.